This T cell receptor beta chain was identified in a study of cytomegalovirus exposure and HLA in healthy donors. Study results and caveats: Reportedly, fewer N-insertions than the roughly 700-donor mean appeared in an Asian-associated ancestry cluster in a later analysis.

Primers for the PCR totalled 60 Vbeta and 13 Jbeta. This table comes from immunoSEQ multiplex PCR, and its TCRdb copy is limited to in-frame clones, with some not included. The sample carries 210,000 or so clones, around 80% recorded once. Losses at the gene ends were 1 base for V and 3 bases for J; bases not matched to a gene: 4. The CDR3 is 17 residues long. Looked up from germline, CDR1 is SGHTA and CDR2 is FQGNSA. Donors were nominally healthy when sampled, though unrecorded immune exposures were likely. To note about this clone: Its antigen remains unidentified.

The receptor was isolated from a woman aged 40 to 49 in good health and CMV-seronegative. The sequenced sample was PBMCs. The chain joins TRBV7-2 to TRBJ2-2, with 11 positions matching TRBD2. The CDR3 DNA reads TGTGCCAGCAGCTTAGATCTAGCGGGGGGATACACCGGGGAGCTGTTTTTT. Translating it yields CASSLDLAGGYTGELFF.